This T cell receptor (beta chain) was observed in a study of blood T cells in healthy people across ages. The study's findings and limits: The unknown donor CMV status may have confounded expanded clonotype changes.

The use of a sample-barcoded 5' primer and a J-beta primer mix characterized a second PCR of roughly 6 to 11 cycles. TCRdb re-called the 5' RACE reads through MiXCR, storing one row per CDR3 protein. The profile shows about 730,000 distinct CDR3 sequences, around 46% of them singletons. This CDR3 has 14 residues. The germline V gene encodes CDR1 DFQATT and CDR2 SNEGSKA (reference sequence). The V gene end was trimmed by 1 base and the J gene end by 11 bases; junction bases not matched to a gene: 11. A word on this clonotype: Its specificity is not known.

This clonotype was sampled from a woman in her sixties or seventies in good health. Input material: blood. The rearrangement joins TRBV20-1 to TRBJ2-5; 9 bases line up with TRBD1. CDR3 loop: CSARGQGVVNEQYF. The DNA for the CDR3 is TGCAGTGCTAGAGGACAGGGGGTCGTAAATGAGCAGTACTTC.